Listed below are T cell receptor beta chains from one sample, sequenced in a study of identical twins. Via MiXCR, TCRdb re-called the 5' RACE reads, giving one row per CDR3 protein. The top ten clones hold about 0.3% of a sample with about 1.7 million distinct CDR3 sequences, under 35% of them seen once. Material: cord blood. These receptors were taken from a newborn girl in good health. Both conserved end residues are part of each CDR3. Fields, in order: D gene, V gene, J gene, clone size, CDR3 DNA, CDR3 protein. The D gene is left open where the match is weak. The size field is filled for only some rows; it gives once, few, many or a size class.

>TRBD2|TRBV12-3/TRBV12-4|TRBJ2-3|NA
TGTGCCAGCAGTTTTGTGCCTAGCGGGGGCAAAGATGCGCAGTATTTT
CASSFVPSGGKDAQYF
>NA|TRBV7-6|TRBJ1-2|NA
TGTGCCAGCAGCTTTCACCTGGGGGGCTACACCTTC
CASSFHLGGYTF
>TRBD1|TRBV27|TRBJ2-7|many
TGTGCCAGCAGTATCCATGACAGGGCCTACGAGCAGTACTTC
CASSIHDRAYEQYF
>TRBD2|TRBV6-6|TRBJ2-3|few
TGTGCCAGCAGCCGCGGACTAGCGGGGGGGAAAGATACGCAGTATTTT
CASSRGLAGGKDTQYF
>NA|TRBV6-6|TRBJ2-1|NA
TGTGCCAGCAGCGAACGGGGCGGCAAGCAGTTCTTC
CASSERGGKQFF
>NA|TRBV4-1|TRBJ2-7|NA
TGCGCCAGCAGCCAAGAAGCCCGGTCCCACGAGCAGTACTTC
CASSQEARSHEQYF
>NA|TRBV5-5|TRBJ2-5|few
TGTGCCAGCAGCTTGATGCAGGAAGAGACCCAGTACTTC
CASSLMQEETQYF
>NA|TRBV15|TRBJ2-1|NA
TGTGCCACCAGCGGACGTCAAAATGAGCAGTTCTTC
CATSGRQNEQFF
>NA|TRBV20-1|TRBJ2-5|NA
TGCAGTGCTAGAGATCGGTTTGGCAGAAACAATGAGCAGTACTTC
CSARDRFGRNNEQYF
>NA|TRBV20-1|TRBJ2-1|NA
TGCAGTGCTAGTAGACTAGTGAATGAGCAGTTCTTC
CSASRLVNEQFF
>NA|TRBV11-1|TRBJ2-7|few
TGTGCCAGCAGCCTCCTCGGGCGCCAGCCCCCCTACGAGCAGTACTTC
CASSLLGRQPPYEQYF
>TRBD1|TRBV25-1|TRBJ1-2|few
TGTGCCAGCAGTGAATTGGGGGGGGACAGGGGATATGGCTACACCTTC
CASSELGGDRGYGYTF
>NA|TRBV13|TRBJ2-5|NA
TGTGCCAGCAGCTCTATCCCTATTCAAGAGACCCAGTACTTC
CASSSIPIQETQYF
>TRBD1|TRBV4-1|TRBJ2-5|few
TGCGCCAGCAGCCGGACAGGGCGAGGGACCCAGTACTTC
CASSRTGRGTQYF
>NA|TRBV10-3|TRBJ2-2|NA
TGTGCCATCAGTGAGTCGCCCACAGTAACCGGGGAGCTGTTTTTT
CAISESPTVTGELFF
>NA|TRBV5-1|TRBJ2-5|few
TGCGCCAGCAGCTTGGAGCCAGTCTTACCCAGAGAGACCCAGTACTTC
CASSLEPVLPRETQYF
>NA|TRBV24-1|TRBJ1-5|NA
TGTGCCACCAGTGAAGGGTCTCAGCCCCAGCATTTT
CATSEGSQPQHF
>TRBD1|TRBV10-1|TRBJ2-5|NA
TGCGCCAGCAGCACGACAGGGGTTATGGAGACCCAGTACTTC
CASSTTGVMETQYF
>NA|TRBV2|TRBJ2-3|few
TGTGCCGGCCGACAGGGAGGGGTCGCAGATACGCAGTATTTT
CAGRQGGVADTQYF
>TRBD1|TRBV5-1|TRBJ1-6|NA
TGCGCCAGCAGCCGGACAGGGAGTTTCCCCTACTCACCCCTCCACTTT
CASSRTGSFPYSPLHF
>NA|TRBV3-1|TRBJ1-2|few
TGTGCCAGCAGCCAAGATTCACCGAAAGGGTATGGCTACACCTTC
CASSQDSPKGYGYTF
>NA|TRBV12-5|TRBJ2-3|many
TGTGCTAGTGGTTTCATCCCGACTCGAGACACAGATACGCAGTATTTT
CASGFIPTRDTDTQYF
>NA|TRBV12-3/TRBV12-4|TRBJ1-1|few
TGTGCCAGCAGAAAATCTATGAACACTGAAGCTTTCTTT
CASRKSMNTEAFF
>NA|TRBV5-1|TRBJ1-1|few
TGCGCCAGCAGCGTCCTTCAGGGGTTCGGCACTGAAGCTTTCTTT
CASSVLQGFGTEAFF
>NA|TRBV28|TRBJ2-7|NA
TGTGCCAGCAGTCCTAGACAGGCCTCTGGGCACAACGAGCAGTACTTC
CASSPRQASGHNEQYF
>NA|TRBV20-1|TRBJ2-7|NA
TGCAGTGCTAGATGGAGCGGGTTACCCCTTGGGGAGCAGTACTTC
CSARWSGLPLGEQYF
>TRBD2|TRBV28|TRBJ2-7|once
TGTGCCAGCAGTTCCCTTGAGCGGGGAACCTACGAGCAGTACTTC
CASSSLERGTYEQYF
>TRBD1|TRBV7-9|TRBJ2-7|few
TGTGCCAGCAGCTTAGCGTGGACAGGAAGAGACTACGAGCAGTACTTC
CASSLAWTGRDYEQYF
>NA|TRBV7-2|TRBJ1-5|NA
TGTGCCAGCAGCTTAGCGCCAGGGGTGGGCAATCAGCCCCAGCATTTT
CASSLAPGVGNQPQHF
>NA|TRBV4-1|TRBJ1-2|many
TGCGCCAGCAGCCCCCTTCAGGGTCTTAACTATGGCTACACCTTC
CASSPLQGLNYGYTF
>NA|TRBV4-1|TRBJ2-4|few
TGCGCCAGCAGCCAAACAGGGCTCCGGGACATTCAGTACTTC
CASSQTGLRDIQYF
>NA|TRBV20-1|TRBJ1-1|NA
TGCAGTAATAAACGGGAAGGGAACACTGAAGCTTTCTTT
CSNKREGNTEAFF
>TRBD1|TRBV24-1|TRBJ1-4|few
TGTGCCACCAGTTCCGGGACAGACGAAAAACTGTTTTTT
CATSSGTDEKLFF
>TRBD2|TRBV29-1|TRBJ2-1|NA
TGCAGCGTTGAACGAACTAGCGGAAACAATGAGCAGTTCTTC
CSVERTSGNNEQFF
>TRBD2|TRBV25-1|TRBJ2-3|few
TGTGCCAGCAGTGAAATTAGCGGGGCGTCAGATACGCAGTATTTT
CASSEISGASDTQYF
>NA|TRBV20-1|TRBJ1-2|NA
TGCAGTGCTAGAGATAGGGGGGACCAGTCTCCTCCGAACTATGGCTACACCTTC
CSARDRGDQSPPNYGYTF
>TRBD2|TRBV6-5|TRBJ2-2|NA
TGTGCCAGCAGTCGGCCCACTAGCGGGGGTGGGGAGCTGTTTTTT
CASSRPTSGGGELFF
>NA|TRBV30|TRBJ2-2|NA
TGTGCCTGGAAGGTAGCGGAGTACACCGGGGAGCTGTTTTTT
CAWKVAEYTGELFF
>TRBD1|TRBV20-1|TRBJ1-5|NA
TGCAGTGCTAGAGGGGGACAGGGTGAAGTTAGCAATCAGCCCCAGCATTTT
CSARGGQGEVSNQPQHF
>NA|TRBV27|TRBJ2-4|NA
TGTGCCAGCAGTCCGTTCCGACTGTTAGCCAAAAACATTCAGTACTTC
CASSPFRLLAKNIQYF